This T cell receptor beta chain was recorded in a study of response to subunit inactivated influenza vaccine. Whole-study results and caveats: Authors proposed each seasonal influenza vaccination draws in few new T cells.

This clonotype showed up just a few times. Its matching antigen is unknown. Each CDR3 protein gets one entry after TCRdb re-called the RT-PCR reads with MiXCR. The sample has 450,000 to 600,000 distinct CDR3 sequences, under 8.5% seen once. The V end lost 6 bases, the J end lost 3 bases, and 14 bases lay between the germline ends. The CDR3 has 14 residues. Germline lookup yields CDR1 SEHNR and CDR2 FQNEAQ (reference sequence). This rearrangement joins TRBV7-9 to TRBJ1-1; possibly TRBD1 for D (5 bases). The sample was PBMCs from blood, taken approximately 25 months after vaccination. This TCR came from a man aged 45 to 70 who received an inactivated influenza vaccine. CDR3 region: CASSWGGTDTEAFF. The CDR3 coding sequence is TGTGCCAGCAGTTGGGGGGGTACGGACACTGAAGCTTTCTTT.